This T cell receptor (beta chain) was sequenced during a study of cytomegalovirus exposure and HLA in healthy donors. Study context: In an early release, HLA-typed donors contributed some 82 million unique TCR sequences. Broader study findings: Later analysis suggested links between common viral pathogens and several top significant clusters. CMV serostatus alone was available as immune exposure information.

Germline values: CDR1 MNHNS, CDR2 SASEGT. The CDR3 contains 16 residues. Points on this clone: Its specificity is unknown. One junction end disagrees with the germline gene, perhaps due to a read error.

This PCR relied on a set of 60 Vbeta primers and 13 Jbeta primers. Repertoires were generated with immunoSEQ multiplex PCR, while TCRdb's copy carries only in-frame clones and drops some. The sample records under 250,000 clones, 60% to 80% being singletons. The V call is TRBV6-1, the J call TRBJ1-3, with 8 bases lining up with TRBD1. Source material: PBMCs. The clonotype originates from a male donor in good health and CMV-seronegative. CDR3 amino acids: CANSEIDRGIGNTIYF. The CDR3 DNA sequence: TGTGCCAACAGTGAAATCGACAGGGGCATTGGAAACACCATATATTTT.